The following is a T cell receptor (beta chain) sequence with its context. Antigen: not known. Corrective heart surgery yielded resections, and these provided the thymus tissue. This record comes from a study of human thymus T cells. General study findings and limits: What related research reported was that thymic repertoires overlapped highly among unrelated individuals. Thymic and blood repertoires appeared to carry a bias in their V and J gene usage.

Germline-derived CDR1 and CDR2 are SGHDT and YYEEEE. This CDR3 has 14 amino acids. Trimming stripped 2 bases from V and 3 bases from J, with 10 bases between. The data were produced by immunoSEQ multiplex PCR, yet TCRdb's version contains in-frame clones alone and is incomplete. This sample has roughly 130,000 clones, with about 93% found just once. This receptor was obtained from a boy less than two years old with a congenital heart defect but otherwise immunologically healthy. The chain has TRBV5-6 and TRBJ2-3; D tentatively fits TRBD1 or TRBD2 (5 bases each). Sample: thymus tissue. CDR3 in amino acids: CASSFPGPTDTQYF. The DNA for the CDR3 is TGTGCCAGCAGCTTTCCGGGGCCTACAGATACGCAGTATTTT.